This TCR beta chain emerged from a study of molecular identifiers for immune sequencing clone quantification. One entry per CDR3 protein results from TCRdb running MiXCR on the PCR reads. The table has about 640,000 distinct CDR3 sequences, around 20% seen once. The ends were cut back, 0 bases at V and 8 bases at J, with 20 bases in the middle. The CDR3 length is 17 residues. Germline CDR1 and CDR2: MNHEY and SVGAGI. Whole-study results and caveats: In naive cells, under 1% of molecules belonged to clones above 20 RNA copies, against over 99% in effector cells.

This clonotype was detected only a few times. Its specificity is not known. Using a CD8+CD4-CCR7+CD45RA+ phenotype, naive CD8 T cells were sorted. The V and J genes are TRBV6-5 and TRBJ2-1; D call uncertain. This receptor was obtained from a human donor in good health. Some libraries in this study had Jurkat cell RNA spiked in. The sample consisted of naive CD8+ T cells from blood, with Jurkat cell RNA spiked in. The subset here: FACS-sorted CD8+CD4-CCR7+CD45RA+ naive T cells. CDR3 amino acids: CASSYSSPYQLIDEQFF. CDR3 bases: TGTGCCAGCAGTTACTCGTCCCCTTATCAGCTAATCGATGAGCAGTTCTTC.